The following is a TCR beta chain sequence with its context. This sample was taken from a study of T cells in lung cancer brain metastases. V lost 9 bases to trimming and J lost 4 bases; unmatched junction nucleotides: 13. Germline CDR1 reads MNHNY; CDR2 reads SVGAGI (reference sequence). The CDR3 contains 15 residues. Assay used: immunoSEQ multiplex PCR; TCRdb lists only in-frame clones, some missing. The table lists 3,500 to 4,500 clones, 80% to 90% of them singletons. This clonotype was obtained from a man between 60 and 75 years old with non-small cell lung cancer. The chain carries TRBV6-6 and TRBJ1-2; 8 bases line up with TRBD1. Sequencing input: tumor tissue from the primary lung tumor. The CDR3 loop is CASRDTGGASYGYTF. The CDR3 DNA is TGTGCCAGTAGGGATACAGGGGGGGCGAGCTATGGCTACACCTTC.